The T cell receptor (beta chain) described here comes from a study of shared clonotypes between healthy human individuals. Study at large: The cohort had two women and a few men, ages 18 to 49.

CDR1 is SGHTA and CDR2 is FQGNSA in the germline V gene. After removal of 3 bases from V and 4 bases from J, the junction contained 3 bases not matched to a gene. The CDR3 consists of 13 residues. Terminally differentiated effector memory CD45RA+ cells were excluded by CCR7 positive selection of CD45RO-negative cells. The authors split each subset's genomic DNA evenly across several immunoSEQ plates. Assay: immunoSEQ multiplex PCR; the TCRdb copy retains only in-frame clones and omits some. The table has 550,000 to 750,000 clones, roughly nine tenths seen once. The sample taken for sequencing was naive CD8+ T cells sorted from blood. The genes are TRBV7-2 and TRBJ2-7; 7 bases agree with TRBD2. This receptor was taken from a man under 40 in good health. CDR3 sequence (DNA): TGTGCCAGCAGCTTTTCTAGCGGTTACGAGCAGTACTTC. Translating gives CASSFSSGYEQYF.